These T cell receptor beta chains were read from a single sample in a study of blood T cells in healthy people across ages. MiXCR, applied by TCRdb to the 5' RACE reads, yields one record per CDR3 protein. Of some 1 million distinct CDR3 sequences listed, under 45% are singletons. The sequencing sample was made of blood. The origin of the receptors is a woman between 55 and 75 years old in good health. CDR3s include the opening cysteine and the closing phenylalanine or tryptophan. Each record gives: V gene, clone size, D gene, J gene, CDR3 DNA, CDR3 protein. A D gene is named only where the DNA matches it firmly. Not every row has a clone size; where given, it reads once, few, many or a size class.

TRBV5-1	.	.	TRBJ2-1	TGCACCAGCAGCCCTGGTGTTCCTAGCGAAATCAATGAGCAGTTCTTC	CTSSPGVPSEINEQFF
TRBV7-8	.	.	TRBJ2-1	TGTGCCAGCAGCCTACGCCGGTTTGTGGGAGAGGGGGTTAATGAGCAGTTCTTC	CASSLRRFVGEGVNEQFF
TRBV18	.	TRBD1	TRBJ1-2	TGTGCCAGCTCGCCTGGGACAGATGGCTACACCTTC	CASSPGTDGYTF
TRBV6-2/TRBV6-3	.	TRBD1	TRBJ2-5	TGTGCCAGCAGGACCACAGGGGAACCGTCCCAGTACTTC	CASRTTGEPSQYF
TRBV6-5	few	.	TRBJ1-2	TGTGCCAGCAGTTACTCGGGGGTACTTGGTGGCTACACCTTC	CASSYSGVLGGYTF
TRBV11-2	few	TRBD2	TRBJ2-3	TGTGCCAGCAGCCAGGGACTAGCGGGAGGGGACACAGATACGCAGTATTTT	CASSQGLAGGDTDTQYF
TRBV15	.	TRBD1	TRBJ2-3	TGTGCCACCAGCAGAGGGGACAGGGGGCAACAAGATACGCAGTATTTT	CATSRGDRGQQDTQYF
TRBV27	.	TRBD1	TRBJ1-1	TGTGCCAGCAGGCCGACAGGGGGGATGCAAGCTTTCTTT	CASRPTGGMQAFF
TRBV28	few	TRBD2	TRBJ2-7	TGTGCCAGCAGTTCCGGGGGGGGCCGCGAGCAGTACTTC	CASSSGGGREQYF
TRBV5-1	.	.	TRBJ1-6	TGCGCCAGCAGCTTGACCGCTACCAATTCACCCCTCCACTTT	CASSLTATNSPLHF
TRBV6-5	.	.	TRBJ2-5	TGTGCCAGCAGTTACTCGGTCAGAGGGAGAGAGACCCAGTACTTC	CASSYSVRGRETQYF
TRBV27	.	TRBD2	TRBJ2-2	TGTGCCAGCCGCCGGGAGGGCGGGAACACCGGGGAGCTGTTTTTT	CASRREGGNTGELFF
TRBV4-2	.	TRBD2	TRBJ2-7	TGTGCCAGCAGCCAAGGACTAGCGGGAGCCCCCCCCGGCGAGCAGTACTTC	CASSQGLAGAPPGEQYF
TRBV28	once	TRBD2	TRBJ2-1	TGTGCCAGCACCTTCGAGCGGGAGTTCCGGTATGAGCAGTTCTTC	CASTFEREFRYEQFF
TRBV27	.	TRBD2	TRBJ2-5	TGTGCCAGCAGTTCCTGGACTAGCGGGAGAATTTCGGAGACCCAGTACTTC	CASSSWTSGRISETQYF
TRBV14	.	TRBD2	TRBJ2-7	TGTGCCAGCAGCCAACAGCGGGGAACCGAGCAGTACTTC	CASSQQRGTEQYF
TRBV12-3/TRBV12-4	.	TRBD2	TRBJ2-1	TGTGCCAGCAACCACTTGAGGACTAGCGGGGGGGGAGAGCAGTTCTTC	CASNHLRTSGGGEQFF
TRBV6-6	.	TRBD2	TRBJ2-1	TGTGCCAGCACCAACGGGGGGGGCCAGATTGAGCAGTTCTTC	CASTNGGGQIEQFF
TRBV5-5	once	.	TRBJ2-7	TGTGCCAGCAGCTGGGAGGTCCCGAATTACGAGCAGTACTTC	CASSWEVPNYEQYF
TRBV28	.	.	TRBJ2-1	TGTGCCAGCAGACTTAGCGGTGAGCAGTTCTTC	CASRLSGEQFF
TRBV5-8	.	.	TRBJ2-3	TGTGCCAGCAGCTGGGCGGTCGCCGCAGATACGCAGTATTTT	CASSWAVAADTQYF
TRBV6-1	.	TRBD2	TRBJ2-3	TGTGCCAGCAGTGGTAGCGGGAGGGCCTGGACAGATACGCAGTATTTT	CASSGSGRAWTDTQYF
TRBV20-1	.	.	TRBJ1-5	TGCAGTGCTACCGTAGGGGTTCGGCCCCAGCATTTT	CSATVGVRPQHF
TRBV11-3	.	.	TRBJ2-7	TGTGCCAGCAGCTTATCCCGGGGGCAGGACGAGCAGTACTTC	CASSLSRGQDEQYF
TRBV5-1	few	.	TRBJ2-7	TGCGCCAGCAGCTTGGATCTGGGAGCCTACGAGCAGTACTTC	CASSLDLGAYEQYF
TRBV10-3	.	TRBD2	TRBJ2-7	TGTGCCATCAGGAGCTCGACTAGCGGGAGTGACGAGCAGTACTTC	CAIRSSTSGSDEQYF
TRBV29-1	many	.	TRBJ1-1	TGCAGCGCAGCCGTTGCAGGGAGCAACACTGAAGCTTTCTTT	CSAAVAGSNTEAFF
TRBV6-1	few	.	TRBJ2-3	TGTGCCAGCAGTGATTTCGCAGATACGCAGTATTTT	CASSDFADTQYF
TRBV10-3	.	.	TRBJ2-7	TGTGCCATCAAGCCCCCAGGGGGGTACGAGCAGTACTTC	CAIKPPGGYEQYF
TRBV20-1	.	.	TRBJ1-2	TGCAGTGCTAGAGAAACCCGCTGGCGGGGGGACTATGGCTACACCTTC	CSARETRWRGDYGYTF
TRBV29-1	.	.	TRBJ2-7	TGCAGCGTTGCCGTAGTCCCCTACGAGCAGTACTTC	CSVAVVPYEQYF
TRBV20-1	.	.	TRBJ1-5	TGCAGTGCCACCGAACCTTATAGCAATCAGCCCCAGCATTTT	CSATEPYSNQPQHF
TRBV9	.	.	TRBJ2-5	TGTGCCAGCAGCGCACCAACACAGGGTTGGGATGAGCAGTACTTC	CASSAPTQGWDEQYF
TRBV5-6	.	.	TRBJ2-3	TGTGCCAGCAGCTCGGTGGGGGCCACTACGGGAGATACGCAGTATTTT	CASSSVGATTGDTQYF
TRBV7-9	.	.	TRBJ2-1	TGTGCCAGCAGCCCTGCCGGGATCTACAATGAGCAGTTCTTC	CASSPAGIYNEQFF
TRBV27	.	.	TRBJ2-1	TGTGCCAGCAGTTTATACAGTTACAATGAGCAGTTCTTC	CASSLYSYNEQFF
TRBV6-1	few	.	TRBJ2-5	TGTGCCAGCAGTCCACACGACAGACAAGAGACCCAGTACTTC	CASSPHDRQETQYF
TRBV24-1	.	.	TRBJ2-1	TGTGCCACCAGTGATATCGTAAGCTCCTACAAGGAGCAGTTCTTC	CATSDIVSSYKEQFF
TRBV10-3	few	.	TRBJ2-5	TGTGCCATCAGGGGAGGATCAGAGACCCAGTACTTC	CAIRGGSETQYF
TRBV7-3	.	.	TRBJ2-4	TGTGCCAGCAGCTCCCCCGTTGGAAACATTCAGTACTTC	CASSSPVGNIQYF
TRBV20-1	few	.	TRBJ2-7	TGCAGTGCTCTCAGGGGAGAATACGAGCAGTACTTC	CSALRGEYEQYF
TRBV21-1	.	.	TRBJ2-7	TGTGCCAGCAGCAAAGTAATGATGCTAGCGGGACGCAATGAGCAGTACTTC	CASSKVMMLAGRNEQYF
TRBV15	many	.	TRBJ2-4	TGTGCCACCACCGGAAACGGTGAAAACATTCAGTACTTC	CATTGNGENIQYF
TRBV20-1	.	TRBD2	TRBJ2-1	TGCAGTGCTAGAGATCGAACTAGCGGGGGGTTCAGTGAGCAGTTCTTC	CSARDRTSGGFSEQFF
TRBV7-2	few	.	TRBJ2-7	TGTGCCACCACTCCCCCGATAGGACGGGAGAAGTACTTC	CATTPPIGREKYF
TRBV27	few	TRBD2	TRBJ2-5	TGTGCCAGCAGTCCTCTAGCGGGCGGTGGAGAGACCCAGTACTTC	CASSPLAGGGETQYF
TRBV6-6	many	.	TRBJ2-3	TGTGCCAGCAGTTACTCGTTGAGTGGAAATACGCAGTATTTT	CASSYSLSGNTQYF
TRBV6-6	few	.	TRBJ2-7	TGTGCCAGCAGGCCCACACAGGGTTACGAGCAGTACTTC	CASRPTQGYEQYF
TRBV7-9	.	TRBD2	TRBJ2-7	TGTGCCAGCAGCTTAGACAGCGGGAGTTGGTCCTACGAGCAGTACTTC	CASSLDSGSWSYEQYF
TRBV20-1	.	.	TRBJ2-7	TGCAGTGCTAGAGACCAGGTGTCCTACGAGCAGTACTTC	CSARDQVSYEQYF
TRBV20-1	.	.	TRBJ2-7	TGCAGTGCTAAACTAGTCGGTAGCGGGCAGTACTTC	CSAKLVGSGQYF
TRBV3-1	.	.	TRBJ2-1	TGTGCCAGCAGCCAAGGGGGGACCGAGGGTGAGCAGTTCTTC	CASSQGGTEGEQFF
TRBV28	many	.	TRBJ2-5	TGTGCCAGCAGTTTGAGGCAGGGGAGGACCCAGTACTTC	CASSLRQGRTQYF
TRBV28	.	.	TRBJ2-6	TGTGCCAGTCAAACCAGCTCTGGGGCCAACGTCCTGACTTTC	CASQTSSGANVLTF
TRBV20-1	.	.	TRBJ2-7	TGCAGTGCTAGAGATGGCGCAGGTTTTGACTACGAGCAGTACTTC	CSARDGAGFDYEQYF
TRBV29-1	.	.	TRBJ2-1	TGCAGCGTTGAAGGTTCAGGGAAGCAGTTCTTC	CSVEGSGKQFF
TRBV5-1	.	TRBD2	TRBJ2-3	TGCGCCAGCAGCTTCAGCGGGGGAGGAGGTGCAGATACGCAGTATTTT	CASSFSGGGGADTQYF
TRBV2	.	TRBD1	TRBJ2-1	TGTGCCAGCAGAAGGGGGACAGGGACTTTTGATGAGCAGTTCTTC	CASRRGTGTFDEQFF